This TCR beta chain came from a study of blood T cell repertoires in COVID-19. Study context: The United States, Italy and Spain were the sources of the acute and convalescent COVID-19 samples.

Patients at the Seattle site were enrolled during active infection and followed longitudinally. Assay: immunoSEQ multiplex PCR; the TCRdb copy retains only in-frame clones and omits some. The table lists tens of thousands of clones, approximately 80% of them singletons. The CDR3 is 14 residues long. With 1 base removed from V and 2 bases from J, the gap between germline ends came to 8 bases. The V gene's germline CDR1 is SGHAT and CDR2 FQNNGV. The J gene is TRBJ1-1, the V gene TRBV11-2; D ambiguous. This TCR derives from a man under 40 with COVID-19, enrolled during active disease. The sequencing sample was made of peripheral blood. As DNA, the CDR3 is TGTGCCAGCAGCTTAGGACTTTCAAACACTGAAGCTTTCTTT. Translation: CASSLGLSNTEAFF.